What follows describes a single T cell receptor (beta chain). Sequencing used immunoSEQ multiplex PCR; TCRdb keeps in-frame clones, though not all of them. The data hold approximately 150,000 clones, with 70% to 90% observed a single time. This entry comes from a study of control samples from healthy donors and cancer patients. Germline CDR1 and CDR2: GTSNPN and SVGIG (reference sequence). CDR3 length equals 14 residues. The V and J ends lost 0 bases and 5 bases, in that order; junction bases with no gene match: 4. The chain carries TRBV30 and TRBJ1-5; TRBD1 aligns across 7 bases. Sequencing input: blood. This clonotype was sampled from a man younger than 30 in good health. As DNA, the CDR3 is TGTGCCTGGAGTGTGGGACAGACCTATCAGCCCCAGCATTTT. Translation gives CAWSVGQTYQPQHF.